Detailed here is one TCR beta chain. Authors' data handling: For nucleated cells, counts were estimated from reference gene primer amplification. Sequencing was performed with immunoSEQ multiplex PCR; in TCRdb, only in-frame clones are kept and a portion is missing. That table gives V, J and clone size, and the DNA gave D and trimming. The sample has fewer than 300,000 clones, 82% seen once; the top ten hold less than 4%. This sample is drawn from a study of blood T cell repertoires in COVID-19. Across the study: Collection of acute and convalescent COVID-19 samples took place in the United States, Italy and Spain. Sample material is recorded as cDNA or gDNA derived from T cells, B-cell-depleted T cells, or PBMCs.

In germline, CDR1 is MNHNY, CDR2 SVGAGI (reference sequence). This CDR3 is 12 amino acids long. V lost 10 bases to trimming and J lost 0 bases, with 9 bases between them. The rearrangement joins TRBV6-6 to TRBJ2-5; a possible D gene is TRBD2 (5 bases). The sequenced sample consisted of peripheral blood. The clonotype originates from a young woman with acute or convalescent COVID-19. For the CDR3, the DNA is TGTGCCACCCGAGGGTACCAAGAGACCCAGTACTTC. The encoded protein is CATRGYQETQYF.